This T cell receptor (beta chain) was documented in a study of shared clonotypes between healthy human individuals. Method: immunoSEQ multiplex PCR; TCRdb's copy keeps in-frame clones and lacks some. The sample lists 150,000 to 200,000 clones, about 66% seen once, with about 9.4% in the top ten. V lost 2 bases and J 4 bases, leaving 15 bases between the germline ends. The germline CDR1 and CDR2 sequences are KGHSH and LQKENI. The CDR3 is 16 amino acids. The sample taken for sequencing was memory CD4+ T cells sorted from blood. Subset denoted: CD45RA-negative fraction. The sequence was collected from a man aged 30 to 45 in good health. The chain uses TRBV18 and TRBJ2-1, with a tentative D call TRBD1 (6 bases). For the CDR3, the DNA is TGTGCCAGCTCACCAGTGAGAGGGGGAGATTACAATGAGCAGTTCTTC. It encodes CASSPVRGGDYNEQFF.